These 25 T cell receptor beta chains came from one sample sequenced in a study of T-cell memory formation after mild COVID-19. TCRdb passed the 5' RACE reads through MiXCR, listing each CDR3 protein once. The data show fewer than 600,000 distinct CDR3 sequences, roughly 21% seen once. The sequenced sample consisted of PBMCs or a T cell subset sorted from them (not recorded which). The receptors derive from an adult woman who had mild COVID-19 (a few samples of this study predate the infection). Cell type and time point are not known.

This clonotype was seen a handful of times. The CDR3 DNA reads as TGTGCCAGCAGCCAAGAAGAGGGAACAGGGGAAAATCAGCCCCAGCATTTT. This codes for CASSQEEGTGENQPQHF. This chain joins TRBV3-2 and TRBJ1-5; the tabulated D call, TRBD1, remains unverified against the DNA. TRBV3-2 counts as a pseudogene. CDR3 length: 17 amino acids.

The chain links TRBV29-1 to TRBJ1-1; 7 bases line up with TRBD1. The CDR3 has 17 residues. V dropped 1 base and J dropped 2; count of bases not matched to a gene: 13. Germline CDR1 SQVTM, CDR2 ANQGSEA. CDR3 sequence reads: CSVEGDPGGARNTEAFF. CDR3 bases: TGCAGCGTTGAAGGAGACCCAGGGGGGGCGCGAAACACTGAAGCTTTCTTT.

The CDR3 protein is CASSPSDVDTEAFF. Here the CDR3 DNA reads TGTGCCAGCAGTCCGAGCGACGTGGACACTGAAGCTTTCTTT. This sequence joins TRBV12-3 or TRBV12-4 and TRBJ1-1; D gene ambiguous. This CDR3 contains 14 residues. V shed 5 bases and J shed 3 bases, with 13 bases lying between them.

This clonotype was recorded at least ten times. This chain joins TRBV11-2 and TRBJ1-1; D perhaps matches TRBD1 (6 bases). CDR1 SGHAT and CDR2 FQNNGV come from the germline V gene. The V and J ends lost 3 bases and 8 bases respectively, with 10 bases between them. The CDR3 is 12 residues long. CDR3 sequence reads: CASSFSDREAFF. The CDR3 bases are TGTGCCAGCAGCTTCAGTGACAGGGAAGCTTTCTTT.

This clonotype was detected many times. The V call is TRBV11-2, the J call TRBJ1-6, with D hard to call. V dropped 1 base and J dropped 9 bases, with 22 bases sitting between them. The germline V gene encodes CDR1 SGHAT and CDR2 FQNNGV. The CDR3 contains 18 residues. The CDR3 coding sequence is TGTGCCAGCAGCTTAGGTCGCTCTGTACGACGCGGGAGTTCACCCCTCCACTTT. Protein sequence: CASSLGRSVRRGSSPLHF.

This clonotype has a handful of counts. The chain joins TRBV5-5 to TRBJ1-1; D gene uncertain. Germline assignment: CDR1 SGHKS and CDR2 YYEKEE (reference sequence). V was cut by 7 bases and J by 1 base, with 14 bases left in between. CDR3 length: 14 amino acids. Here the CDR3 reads CASGQVGGNTEAFF. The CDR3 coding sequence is TGTGCCAGCGGGCAGGTTGGAGGGAACACTGAAGCTTTCTTT.

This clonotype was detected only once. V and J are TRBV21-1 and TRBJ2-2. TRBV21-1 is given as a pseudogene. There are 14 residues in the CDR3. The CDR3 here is CASSKRSLSGELFF. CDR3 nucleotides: TGTGCCAGCAGCAAAAGGTCGCTTTCGGGGGAGCTGTTTTTT.

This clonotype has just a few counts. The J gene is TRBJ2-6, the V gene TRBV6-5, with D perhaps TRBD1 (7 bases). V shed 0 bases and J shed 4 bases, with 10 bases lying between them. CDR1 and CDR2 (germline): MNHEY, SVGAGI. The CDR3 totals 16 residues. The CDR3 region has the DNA TGTGCCAGCAGTTACTCCAGGGGGGCCGGGGCCAACGTCCTGACTTTC. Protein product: CASSYSRGAGANVLTF.

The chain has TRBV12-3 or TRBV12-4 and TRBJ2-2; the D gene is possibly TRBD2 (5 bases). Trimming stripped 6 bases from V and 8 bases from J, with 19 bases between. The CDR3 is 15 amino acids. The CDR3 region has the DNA TGTGCCAGCAGAGGACTCCCGGGTAAATTAGGGGAGCTGTTTTTT. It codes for CASRGLPGKLGELFF.

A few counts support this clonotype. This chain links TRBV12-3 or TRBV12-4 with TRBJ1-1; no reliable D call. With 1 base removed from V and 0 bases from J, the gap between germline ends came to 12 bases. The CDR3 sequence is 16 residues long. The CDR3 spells CASSLVGFGMNTEAFF. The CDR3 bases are TGTGCCAGCAGTTTAGTAGGGTTCGGGATGAACACTGAAGCTTTCTTT.

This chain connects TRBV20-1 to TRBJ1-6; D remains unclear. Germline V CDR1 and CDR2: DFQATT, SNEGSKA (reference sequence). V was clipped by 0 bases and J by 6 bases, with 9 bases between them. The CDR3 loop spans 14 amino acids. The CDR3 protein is CSAREQEFNSPLHF. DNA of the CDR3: TGCAGTGCTAGAGAACAAGAGTTTAATTCACCCCTCCACTTT.

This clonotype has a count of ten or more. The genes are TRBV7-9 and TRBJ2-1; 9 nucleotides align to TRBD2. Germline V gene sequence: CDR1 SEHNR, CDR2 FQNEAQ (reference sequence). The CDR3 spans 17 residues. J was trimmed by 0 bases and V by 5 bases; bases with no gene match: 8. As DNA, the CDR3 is TGTGCCAGCAGCCCCCGACAAGCGGGAGGCTCCTACAATGAGCAGTTCTTC. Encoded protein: CASSPRQAGGSYNEQFF.

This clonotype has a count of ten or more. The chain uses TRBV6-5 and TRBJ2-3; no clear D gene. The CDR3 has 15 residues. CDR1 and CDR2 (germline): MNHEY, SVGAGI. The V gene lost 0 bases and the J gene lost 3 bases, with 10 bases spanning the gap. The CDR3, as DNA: TGTGCCAGCAGTTACTCCGGCGGTTGGACAGATACGCAGTATTTT. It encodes CASSYSGGWTDTQYF.

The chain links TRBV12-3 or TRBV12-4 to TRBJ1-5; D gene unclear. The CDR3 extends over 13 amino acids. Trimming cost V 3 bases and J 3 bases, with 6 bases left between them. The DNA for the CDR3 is TGTGCCAGCAGTTTTTCGCACAATCAGCCCCAGCATTTT. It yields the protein CASSFSHNQPQHF.

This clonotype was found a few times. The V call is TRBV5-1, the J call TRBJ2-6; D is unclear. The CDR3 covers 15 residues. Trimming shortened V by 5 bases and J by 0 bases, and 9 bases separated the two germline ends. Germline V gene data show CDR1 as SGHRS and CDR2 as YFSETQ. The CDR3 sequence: CASRPVNSGANVLTF. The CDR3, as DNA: TGCGCCAGCAGACCCGTCAACTCTGGGGCCAACGTCCTGACTTTC.

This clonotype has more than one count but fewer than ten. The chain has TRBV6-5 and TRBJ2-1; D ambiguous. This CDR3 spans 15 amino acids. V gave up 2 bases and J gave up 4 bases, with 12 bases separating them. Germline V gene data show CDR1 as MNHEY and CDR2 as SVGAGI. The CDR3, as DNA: TGTGCCAGCAGTTACGGACGGGTCAGGTACAATGAGCAGTTCTTC. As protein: CASSYGRVRYNEQFF.

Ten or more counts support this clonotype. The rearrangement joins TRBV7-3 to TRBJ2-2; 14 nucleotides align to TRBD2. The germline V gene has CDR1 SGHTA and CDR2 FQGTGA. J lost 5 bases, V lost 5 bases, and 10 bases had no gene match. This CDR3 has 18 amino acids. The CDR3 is CASSQGGLAGVRTGELFF. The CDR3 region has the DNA TGTGCCAGCAGCCAAGGGGGACTAGCGGGAGTACGGACCGGGGAGCTGTTTTTT. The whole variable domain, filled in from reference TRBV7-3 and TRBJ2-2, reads GAGVSQTPSNKVTEKGKYVELRCDPISGHTALYWYRQSLGQGPEFLIYFQGTGAADDSGLPNDRFFAVRPEGSVSTLKIQRTERGDSAVYLCASSQGGLAGVRTGELFFGEGSRLTVL.

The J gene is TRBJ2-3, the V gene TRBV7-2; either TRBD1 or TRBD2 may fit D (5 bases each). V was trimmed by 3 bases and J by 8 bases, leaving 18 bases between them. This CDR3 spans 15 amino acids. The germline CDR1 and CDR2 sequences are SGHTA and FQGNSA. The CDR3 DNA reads TGTGCCAGCAGCTTGAACCGGGACCCAAGAAGTACGCAGTATTTT. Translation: CASSLNRDPRSTQYF.

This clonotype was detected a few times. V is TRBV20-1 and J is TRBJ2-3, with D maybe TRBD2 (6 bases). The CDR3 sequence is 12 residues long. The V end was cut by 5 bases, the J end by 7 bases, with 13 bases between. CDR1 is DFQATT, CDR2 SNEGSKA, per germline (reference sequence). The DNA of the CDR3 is TGCAGTGCTGGGGGACTTTTAAATACGCAGTATTTT. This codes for CSAGGLLNTQYF.

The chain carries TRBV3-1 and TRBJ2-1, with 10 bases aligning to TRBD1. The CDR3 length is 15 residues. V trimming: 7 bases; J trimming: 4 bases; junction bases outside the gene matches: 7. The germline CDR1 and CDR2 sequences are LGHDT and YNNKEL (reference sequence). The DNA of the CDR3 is TGTGCCAGCACGATGGACAGGGGGGTTTACAATGAGCAGTTCTTC. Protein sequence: CASTMDRGVYNEQFF.

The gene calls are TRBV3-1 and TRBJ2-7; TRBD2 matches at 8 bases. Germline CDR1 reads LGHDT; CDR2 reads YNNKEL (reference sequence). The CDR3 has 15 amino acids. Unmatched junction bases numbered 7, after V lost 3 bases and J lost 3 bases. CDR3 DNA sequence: TGTGCCAGCAGCCACTCAGCGGGAGTCAACTACGAGCAGTACTTC. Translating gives CASSHSAGVNYEQYF.

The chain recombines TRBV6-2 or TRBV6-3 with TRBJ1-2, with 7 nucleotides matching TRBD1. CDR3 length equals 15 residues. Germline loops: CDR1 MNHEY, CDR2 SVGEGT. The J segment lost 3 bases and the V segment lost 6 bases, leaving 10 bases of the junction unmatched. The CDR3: CASSIPRQGDYGYTF. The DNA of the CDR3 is TGTGCCAGCAGCATACCCCGACAGGGAGACTATGGCTACACCTTC.

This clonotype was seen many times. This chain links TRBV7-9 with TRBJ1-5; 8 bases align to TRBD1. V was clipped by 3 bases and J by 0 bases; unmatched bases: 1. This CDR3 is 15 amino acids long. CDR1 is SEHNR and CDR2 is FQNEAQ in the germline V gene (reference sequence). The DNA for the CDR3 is TGTGCCAGCAGCTTGACAGGGGATAGCAATCAGCCCCAGCATTTT. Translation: CASSLTGDSNQPQHF.

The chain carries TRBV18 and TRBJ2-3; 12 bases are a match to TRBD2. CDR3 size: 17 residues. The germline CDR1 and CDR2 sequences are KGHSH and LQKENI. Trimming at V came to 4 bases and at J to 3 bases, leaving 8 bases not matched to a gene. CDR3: CASSRASTSGRTDTQYF. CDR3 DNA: TGTGCCAGCTCACGGGCTTCGACTAGCGGGAGAACAGATACGCAGTATTTT.

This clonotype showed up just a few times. The CDR3 region is CASSPGANRVADTQYF. DNA for the CDR3: TGTGCCAGCAGTCCCGGGGCCAACAGGGTAGCAGATACGCAGTATTTT. The chain uses TRBV7-2 and TRBJ2-3, with a weak D call TRBD1 (6 bases). Germline lookup yields CDR1 SGHTA and CDR2 FQGNSA. This CDR3 has 16 amino acids. V was shortened by 6 bases and J by 4 bases, with 20 bases between the two germline ends.